The next 14 T cell receptor beta chains were all read from a single sample in a study of blood T cells in healthy people across ages. Together with a sample-barcoded 5' primer, a J-beta primer mix was included in a second PCR lasting about 7 to 11 cycles. TCRdb independently ran MiXCR on the 5' RACE reads; one entry per CDR3 protein. Of around 710,000 distinct CDR3 sequences listed, roughly 43% are singletons. The sequencing sample was made of blood. Receptors were obtained from a woman aged 55-70 years in good health.

The V and J genes are TRBV2 and TRBJ2-3; tentatively, D is TRBD1 or TRBD2 (5 bases each). CDR1 and CDR2 from the germline V gene are SNHLY and FYNNEI. The length of the CDR3 is 13 residues. Trimming stripped 11 bases from V and 3 bases from J, with 15 bases between. The CDR3 loop is CAASGQTTDTQYF. The CDR3 bases are TGTGCCGCCTCGGGGCAGACAACAGATACGCAGTATTTT.

This clonotype was picked up a small number of times. The chain couples TRBV12-3 or TRBV12-4 to TRBJ2-1, with 13 bases aligning to TRBD2. V gave up 6 bases and J gave up 12 bases; unmatched junction bases: 8. This CDR3 has 14 amino acids. CDR3 in amino acids: CASRPGLAGWGQFF. DNA for the CDR3: TGTGCCAGCAGGCCGGGACTAGCGGGGTGGGGGCAGTTCTTC.

This sequence joins TRBV7-9 and TRBJ2-7; D is perhaps TRBD1 (6 bases). Trimming took off 0 bases at V and 0 bases at J, with 18 bases between the two ends. Looked up from germline, CDR1 is SEHNR and CDR2 is FQNEAQ (reference sequence). The CDR3 spans 18 residues. CDR3 nucleotides: TGTGCCAGCAGCTTAGCAACGGACAGCAGAGTGGCCTCCTACGAGCAGTACTTC. It encodes CASSLATDSRVASYEQYF.

V gene TRBV20-1 combines with J gene TRBJ2-7; D may correspond to TRBD1 or TRBD2 (5 bases each). The assigned J gene may be wrong: the sequence end matches TRBJ2-5 better. The CDR3 is 14 residues long. CDR1 is DFQATT and CDR2 is SNEGSKA in the germline V gene (reference sequence). CDR3 amino acids: CSACTIGTEETQYF. The CDR3 nucleotides are TGCAGTGCTTGTACAATCGGGACGGAAGAGACCCAGTACTTC.

This clonotype was seen more than once but under ten times. The chain employs TRBV6-6 and TRBJ1-5, with TRBD1 matching 9 bases. CDR1 is MNHNY and CDR2 is SVGAGI in the germline V gene (reference sequence). CDR3 length equals 16 residues. V shed 6 bases, J shed 1 base, and the junction held 7 bases outside the gene matches. CDR3 nucleotide sequence: TGTGCCAGCAGACAGGGACAGGGTGTGAGCAATCAGCCCCAGCATTTT. It yields the protein CASRQGQGVSNQPQHF.

The V gene is TRBV20-1, the J gene TRBJ2-1, with TRBD1 as a possible D gene (5 bases). Trimming stripped 1 base from V and 6 bases from J, with 13 bases between. There are 14 residues in the CDR3. CDR1 and CDR2 from the germline V gene are DFQATT and SNEGSKA (reference sequence). This CDR3 is CSARVGVVRNEQFF. The DNA of the CDR3 is TGCAGTGCTAGAGTAGGGGTAGTGCGCAATGAGCAGTTCTTC.

The chain couples TRBV5-5 to TRBJ2-7, with D perhaps TRBD1 or TRBD2 (5 bases each). Germline V gene sequence: CDR1 SGHKS, CDR2 YYEKEE (reference sequence). The CDR3 extends over 14 amino acids. Trimming took off 3 bases at V and 5 bases at J, with 15 bases between the two ends. The CDR3 region has the DNA TGTGCCAGCAGCTCATTGAGGGGTCTCGACGAGCAGTACTTC. Protein sequence: CASSSLRGLDEQYF.

With regard to this clonotype: Germline and junction disagree at one end, which may indicate a read error. V gene TRBV6-5 combines with J gene TRBJ2-3; D could derive from TRBD1 or TRBD2 (5 bases each). Germline values: CDR1 MNHEY, CDR2 SVGAGI. The CDR3 is 15 amino acids. The CDR3: CASSCSGRYTGTQYF. In nucleotides, the CDR3 is TGTGCCAGCAGTTGCTCGGGACGGTACACAGGTACGCAGTATTTT.

This clonotype was counted many times. The rearrangement joins TRBV29-1 to TRBJ1-4, with D tentatively TRBD1 (5 bases). CDR3 size: 12 residues. Trimming removed 7 bases at V and 4 bases at J, with 10 bases between. CDR1 and CDR2 (germline): SQVTM, ANQGSEA. The CDR3 reads CSAAGLNEKLFF. The DNA for the CDR3 is TGCAGCGCGGCGGGGCTTAATGAAAAACTGTTTTTT.

This chain connects TRBV10-3 to TRBJ2-5; 12 nucleotides agree with TRBD2. Unmatched junction bases numbered 6, after V lost 5 bases and J lost 11 bases. The germline V gene has CDR1 ENHRY and CDR2 SYGVKD. This CDR3 spans 13 amino acids. The CDR3 spells CAISWTSGNEQYF. CDR3 coding DNA: TGTGCCATCAGTTGGACTAGCGGGAATGAGCAGTACTTC.

This chain joins TRBV9 and TRBJ2-7, with D perhaps matching TRBD2 (6 bases). Germline CDR1 is SGDLS and CDR2 is YYNGEE. Trimming removed 0 bases at V and 2 bases at J, with 12 bases between. This CDR3 contains 15 residues. The CDR3 DNA is TGTGCCAGCAGCGTAGGGACTATCAACACCTACGAGCAGTACTTC. Protein product: CASSVGTINTYEQYF.

V gene TRBV12-3 or TRBV12-4 combines with J gene TRBJ2-1; TRBD2 matches at 7 bases. This CDR3 region has 16 residues. With V trimmed by 0 bases and J by 6 bases, 8 bases remained unmatched. CDR3 sequence: CASSLAGGDRINEQFF. The DNA of the CDR3 is TGTGCCAGCAGTTTAGCGGGAGGGGACCGTATCAATGAGCAGTTCTTC.

The rearrangement uses TRBV7-3 and TRBJ1-4; 8 nucleotides align to TRBD1. J gave up 8 bases and V 1 base, and 6 bases lay outside the gene matches. Germline CDR1 reads SGHTA; CDR2 reads FQGTGA. The CDR3 spans 15 residues. CDR3 DNA: TGTGCCAGCAGCTTAAGAGGGACAGGAGACGAAAAACTGTTTTTT. Translating gives CASSLRGTGDEKLFF.

The V call is TRBV20-1, the J call TRBJ2-4; 7 nucleotides line up with TRBD1. The CDR3 is 13 amino acids. The germline CDR1 and CDR2 sequences are DFQATT and SNEGSKA (reference sequence). Germline trimming cut 6 bases from V and 2 bases from J; bases unmatched to any gene: 4. The CDR3 protein is CSAGTASKNIQYF. The CDR3 DNA reads as TGCAGTGCAGGGACAGCCTCCAAAAACATTCAGTACTTC.